Following are 4 T cell receptor beta chains from one sample sequenced in a study of blood T cell repertoires in COVID-19. Some clones are missing from TCRdb's copy, which holds only in-frame ones; the method was immunoSEQ multiplex PCR. Among about 270,000 clones listed, 80% to 90% were seen once. Sequencing was performed on PBMCs or T cells enriched from blood (not recorded which). These receptors were taken from a man between 18 and 29 years old who had recovered from COVID-19.

Here the CDR3 reads CASSLGQREQYF. The CDR3 nucleotides are TGCGCCAGCAGCTTGGGACAAAGGGAGCAGTACTTC. V usage is TRBV5-1 and J usage is TRBJ2-7; D not resolved. Per germline, CDR1 SGHRS and CDR2 YFSETQ. With 0 bases removed from V and 7 bases from J, the gap between germline ends came to 8 bases. This CDR3 is 12 amino acids long.

The chain joins TRBV6-4 to TRBJ2-2; the D is unclear. Germline CDR1 is MRHNA and CDR2 is SNTAGT. The V and J ends lost 4 bases and 7 bases respectively, with 10 bases between them. CDR3 size: 13 residues. The CDR3: CASSVAPGGELFF. In nucleotides, the CDR3 is TGTGCCAGCAGTGTAGCACCTGGCGGGGAGCTGTTTTTT.

The rearrangement links TRBV18 to TRBJ1-1, with 10 positions matching TRBD1. This CDR3 is 16 amino acids long. From germline, CDR1 is KGHSH and CDR2 LQKENI. V shed 2 bases, J shed 4 bases, and the junction held 7 bases outside the gene matches. The DNA for the CDR3 is TGTGCCAGCTCACCATGGACAGGGGGGACGGGCACTGAAGCTTTCTTT. Encoded protein: CASSPWTGGTGTEAFF.

The chain has TRBV7-3 and TRBJ1-1, with a weak D call TRBD1 (5 bases). CDR3 length: 17 amino acids. V dropped 1 base and J dropped 2 bases, with 17 bases sitting between them. CDR1 is SGHTA and CDR2 is FQGTGA in the germline V gene. The CDR3 sequence: CASSLRPRGGNNTEAFF. DNA for the CDR3: TGTGCCAGCAGCTTAAGGCCCCGGGGGGGTAATAACACTGAAGCTTTCTTT.